The 27 T cell receptor beta chains below come from one sample, sequenced in a study of T cell responses to AZD1222 COVID-19 vaccine. Libraries were prepared by immunoSEQ multiplex PCR; TCRdb keeps only in-frame clonotypes and omits some of them. This table holds about 84,000 clones, 87% found once. The input for sequencing was peripheral blood, taken 28 days after the second AZD1222 dose. Source of these receptors: an adult who received the AZD1222 COVID-19 vaccine.

The rearrangement uses TRBV7-2 and TRBJ1-4, with D unclear. The V gene's germline CDR1 is SGHTA and CDR2 FQGNSA. The length of the CDR3 is 15 residues. V shed 4 bases and J shed 3 bases, with 12 bases lying between them. The CDR3 nucleotides are TGTGCCAGCAGCTCTTTCGCAGGCTCTAATGAAAAACTGTTTTTT. Protein: CASSSFAGSNEKLFF.

This rearrangement joins TRBV3-1 (or the pseudogene TRBV3-2) to TRBJ1-5; TRBD1 matches 7 bases. This CDR3 contains 17 residues. Germline lookup yields CDR1 LGHDT and CDR2 YNNKEL (reference sequence). With V trimmed by 2 bases and J by 4 bases, 11 bases remained unmatched. DNA for the CDR3: TGTGCCAGCAGCCAATACTTGATTGGGACAGATAATCAGCCCCAGCATTTT. This codes for CASSQYLIGTDNQPQHF.

The rearrangement uses TRBV19 and TRBJ1-2, with D unresolved. The V end was cut by 1 base, the J end by 8 bases, with 20 bases between. The CDR3 runs to 16 residues. In germline, CDR1 is LNHDA, CDR2 SQIVND (reference sequence). CDR3 sequence: CASSIVGGQSLSGYTF. DNA of the CDR3: TGTGCCAGTAGTATAGTTGGAGGTCAGTCTCTATCCGGCTACACCTTC.

This chain joins TRBV24-1 and TRBJ2-3; D gene ambiguous. CDR3 length: 18 residues. Germline CDR1 and CDR2: KGHDR and SFDVKD. The V end was cut by 4 bases, the J end by 1 base, with 20 bases between. Here the CDR3 reads CATSDPLGQTMGTDTQYF. CDR3 DNA sequence: TGTGCCACCAGTGACCCCCTCGGGCAGACCATGGGCACAGATACGCAGTATTTT.

The chain couples TRBV6-5 to TRBJ2-1; 7 bases are shared with TRBD1. Germline V gene lookup returns CDR1 MNHEY and CDR2 SVGAGI. This CDR3 contains 15 residues. Trimming removed 2 bases from V and 9 bases from J; junction bases left unmatched: 10. CDR3 residues: CASSYPAGGSSEQFF. The CDR3 DNA follows: TGTGCCAGCAGTTACCCAGCAGGGGGTTCTTCTGAGCAGTTCTTC.

The chain employs TRBV4-3 and TRBJ1-2; D possibly corresponds to TRBD1 (6 bases). Germline V gene lookup returns CDR1 LGHNA and CDR2 YSLEER. The CDR3 loop spans 16 amino acids. Trimming removed 0 bases from V and 6 bases from J, with 17 bases in between. The CDR3 region has the DNA TGCGCCAGCAGCCAAGATCTGGGGGGCGTTACGGATGGCTACACCTTC. This encodes CASSQDLGGVTDGYTF.

The J gene is TRBJ2-5, the V gene TRBV9, with 9 bases aligning to TRBD1. V was pared by 3 bases and J by 5 bases, with 5 bases of the junction left unmatched. Germline CDR1 is SGDLS and CDR2 is YYNGEE. The CDR3 runs 14 residues. As DNA, the CDR3 is TGTGCCAGCAGCGGGACAGGGGTTGGGGAGACCCAGTACTTC. Its protein product is CASSGTGVGETQYF.

The chain uses TRBV6-5 and TRBJ1-2; unclear D gene. The germline V gene has CDR1 MNHEY and CDR2 SVGAGI. The V end was cut by 2 bases, the J end by 4 bases, with 17 bases between. CDR3 length: 16 amino acids. The DNA for the CDR3 is TGTGCCAGCAGTTACGGAAGTCCAGTTCTAGGCTATGGCTACACCTTC. Its protein is CASSYGSPVLGYGYTF.

The chain joins TRBV19 to TRBJ1-3; TRBD1 aligns across 7 bases. V lost 4 bases and J lost 2; bases outside the gene matches: 5. CDR3 size: 15 residues. In germline, CDR1 is LNHDA, CDR2 SQIVND (reference sequence). DNA of the CDR3: TGTGCCAGTAGTAAAACCCAGGGGGCTGGAAACACCATATATTTT. Encoded protein: CASSKTQGAGNTIYF.

This rearrangement joins TRBV12-3 or TRBV12-4 to TRBJ1-6; D call uncertain. This CDR3 is built from 13 residues. Trimming left V 5 bases short and J 6 bases short, with 8 bases between. The CDR3 coding sequence is TGTGCCAGCAGTCTATCCGGTAATTCACCCCTCCACTTT. It codes for CASSLSGNSPLHF.

The genes are TRBV25-1 and TRBJ1-6; TRBD1 might be the D (6 bases). V lost 3 bases and J 9 bases, leaving 15 bases between the germline ends. This CDR3 region has 15 residues. In germline, CDR1 is MGHDK, CDR2 SYGVNS. The CDR3 region has the DNA TGTGCCAGCAGTGAGGGGGCGGGGGTAGCTTCACCCCTCCACTTT. Amino acids: CASSEGAGVASPLHF.

This clone was counted only a few times. This sequence joins TRBV9 and TRBJ1-3; maybe TRBD1 (6 bases). The CDR3 contains 15 residues. Germline V gives CDR1 SGDLS, CDR2 YYNGEE. Trimming pared 7 bases from V and 0 bases from J, leaving 14 bases between. The CDR3 loop is CASAKDRNSGNTIYF. The CDR3 DNA reads as TGTGCCAGCGCCAAGGACAGAAACTCTGGAAACACCATATATTTT.

The V and J genes are TRBV5-1 and TRBJ1-3; D uncertain. The germline V gene encodes CDR1 SGHRS and CDR2 YFSETQ. Trimming shortened V by 3 bases and J by 0 bases, and 10 bases separated the two germline ends. The CDR3 has 15 residues. This CDR3 is CASSSGRSSGNTIYF. CDR3 coding DNA: TGCGCCAGCAGCTCAGGCCGGAGCTCTGGAAACACCATATATTTT.

V and J are TRBV7-3 and TRBJ2-1; TRBD2 matches at 13 bases. The CDR3 extends over 15 amino acids. Per germline, CDR1 SGHTA and CDR2 FQGTGA. V trimming: 5 bases; J trimming: 8 bases; junction bases outside the gene matches: 6. The CDR3 DNA is TGTGCCAGCAGCCCTACTAGCGGGGGGGCCTATGAGCAGTTCTTC. Residues: CASSPTSGGAYEQFF. Looking up the rest from reference TRBV7-3 and TRBJ2-1 gives the full variable domain: GAGVSQTPSNKVTEKGKYVELRCDPISGHTALYWYRQSLGQGPEFLIYFQGTGAADDSGLPNDRFFAVRPEGSVSTLKIQRTERGDSAVYLCASSPTSGGAYEQFFGPGTRLTVL.

This clone was observed a handful of times. The chain is built from TRBV27 and TRBJ1-6, with no clear D. The CDR3 extends over 16 amino acids. CDR1 and CDR2 from the germline V gene are MNHEY and SMNVEV (reference sequence). Trimming shortened V by 3 bases and J by 8 bases, and 17 bases separated the two germline ends. The CDR3 DNA reads as TGTGCCAGCAGTTTTGGCCCTGGTGGCTGGGATTCACCCCTCCACTTT. Translated: CASSFGPGGWDSPLHF.

CDR3 DNA: TGTGCCATCAGTGAGTCCTCCCCTCCCCCCTACGAGCAGTACTTC. Translating it yields CAISESSPPPYEQYF. The chain uses TRBV10-3 and TRBJ2-7; D unresolved. Between the trimmed V and J ends, which lost 0 bases and 2 bases, there was a span of 11 bases. The CDR3 is made up of 15 amino acids. Germline loops: CDR1 ENHRY, CDR2 SYGVKD.

The V gene is TRBV5-8, the J gene TRBJ2-2, with 8 bases matching TRBD1. The V segment lost 4 bases and the J segment 4 bases; nucleotides outside the gene matches: 6. CDR3 size: 15 residues. The germline gives CDR1 SGHTS, CDR2 YDEGEE. Written as DNA, the CDR3 is TGTGCCAGCAGCCCAGGACAGGGTGTCACCGGGGAGCTGTTTTTT. Its translation is CASSPGQGVTGELFF.

This chain links TRBV2 with TRBJ1-1; TRBD1 might be the D (5 bases). The CDR3 sequence is 13 residues long. V was trimmed by 3 bases and J by 3 bases, leaving 8 bases between them. CDR1 SNHLY and CDR2 FYNNEI come from the germline V gene. The CDR3 reads CASSDRGYTEAFF. As DNA, the CDR3 is TGTGCCAGCAGTGATCGGGGGTACACTGAAGCTTTCTTT.

The chain recombines TRBV20-1 with TRBJ2-7; D unclear. CDR1 is DFQATT, CDR2 SNEGSKA, per germline (reference sequence). The V gene lost 0 bases and the J gene lost 3 bases, with 3 bases spanning the gap. This CDR3 contains 11 residues. This chain's CDR3 is CSARDNYEQYF. CDR3 DNA: TGCAGTGCTAGAGATAACTACGAGCAGTACTTC.

The chain uses TRBV11-2 and TRBJ2-3; no clear D. The germline CDR1 and CDR2 sequences are SGHAT and FQNNGV. The CDR3 loop spans 13 amino acids. V was clipped by 2 bases and J by 4 bases, with 7 bases between them. The CDR3, as DNA: TGTGCCAGCAGCTTAACCGTGGCAGATACGCAGTATTTT. As protein: CASSLTVADTQYF.

The chain is built from TRBV6-5 and TRBJ1-2; D is undetermined. This CDR3 is 13 amino acids long. Germline CDR1 MNHEY, CDR2 SVGAGI. Trimming stripped 2 bases from V and 6 bases from J, with 10 bases between. The CDR3 sequence is CASSYPGRDGYTF. The CDR3 nucleotides are TGTGCCAGCAGTTACCCCGGACGAGATGGCTACACCTTC.

The chain's CDR3 is CASSFPDRAYEQYF. CDR3 sequence (DNA): TGCGCCAGCAGCTTTCCGGACAGGGCCTACGAGCAGTACTTC. The chain has TRBV5-1 and TRBJ2-7; 8 bases fit TRBD1. Per germline, CDR1 SGHRS and CDR2 YFSETQ. The CDR3 extends over 14 amino acids. Unmatched junction bases numbered 3, after V lost 2 bases and J lost 2 bases.

V usage is TRBV5-6 and J usage is TRBJ1-2, with D perhaps TRBD1 (5 bases). Trimming left V 6 bases short and J 5 bases short, with 17 bases between. This CDR3 region has 14 residues. Germline assignment: CDR1 SGHDT and CDR2 YYEEEE. The DNA of the CDR3 is TGTGCCAGCACGAACTCCAGGGTGGGGTATGGCTACACCTTC. Its translation: CASTNSRVGYGYTF.

This sequence joins TRBV18 and TRBJ1-2; D is unclear. The germline V gene has CDR1 KGHSH and CDR2 LQKENI. This CDR3 comprises 13 residues. Trimming shortened V by 0 bases and J by 7 bases, and 9 bases separated the two germline ends. The CDR3 spells CASSPPLRVGYTF. The CDR3 bases are TGTGCCAGCTCACCACCGTTGCGGGTTGGCTACACCTTC.

The chain combines TRBV10-3 with TRBJ1-6; D is undetermined. Germline V lookup: CDR1 ENHRY, CDR2 SYGVKD. This CDR3 is built from 15 residues. Trimming shortened V by 2 bases and J by 7 bases, and 12 bases separated the two germline ends. The CDR3 DNA is TGTGCCATCAGTGAGCAACCGGGCCCGAATTCACCCCTCCACTTT. Residues: CAISEQPGPNSPLHF.

V and J are TRBV20-1 and TRBJ2-5; possibly TRBD1 for D (6 bases). The CDR3 spans 12 residues. Trimming left V 3 bases short and J 2 bases short, with 7 bases between. The V gene's germline CDR1 is DFQATT and CDR2 SNEGSKA (reference sequence). The CDR3 spells CSASTGQETQYF. The CDR3, as DNA: TGCAGTGCTAGTACAGGGCAAGAGACCCAGTACTTC.

V gene TRBV29-1 combines with J gene TRBJ1-2, with TRBD1 identical over 11 bases. Germline-derived CDR1 and CDR2 are SQVTM and ANQGSEA. Trimming removed 5 bases from V and 2 bases from J; junction bases left unmatched: 7. This CDR3 contains 15 residues. The CDR3 nucleotides are TGCAGCGTTTCGGACAGGGGGCGTTTAAACTATGGCTACACCTTC. Protein sequence: CSVSDRGRLNYGYTF.